These 7 T cell receptor beta chains came from one sample sequenced in a study of neoadjuvant anti-PD-1 for oral cavity cancer. Measured with immunoSEQ multiplex PCR; TCRdb has only the in-frame clones, and not every one. The sample lists about 14,000 clones, 60% to 85% seen once, with around 3% in the top ten. Time point defined: after neoadjuvant nivolumab, at surgical resection. The sample in question was PBMCs, obtained after nivolumab (anti-PD-1) treatment. The receptors derive from a person between 35 and 79 years old with oral cavity squamous cell carcinoma.

This clone came up once. The chain links TRBV6-1 to TRBJ2-3; TRBD1 matches at 8 bases. The germline V gene encodes CDR1 MNHNS and CDR2 SASEGT. The CDR3 has 15 residues. The V gene end was trimmed by 6 bases and the J gene end by 0 bases; junction bases not matched to a gene: 5. This CDR3 reads CASSRQGASTDTQYF. The CDR3 coding sequence is TGTGCCAGCAGCCGCCAGGGGGCGAGCACAGATACGCAGTATTTT.

This chain connects TRBV19 to TRBJ2-7; D is perhaps TRBD1 or TRBD2 (5 bases each). Trimming pared 1 base from V and 1 base from J, leaving 11 bases between. The CDR3 runs to 15 residues. Germline CDR1 and CDR2: LNHDA and SQIVND (reference sequence). The CDR3 reads CASSIVGDGSYEQYF. In DNA form, the CDR3 reads TGTGCCAGTAGTATAGTAGGGGACGGGTCCTACGAGCAGTACTTC.

This clone came up a few times. The chain employs TRBV12-5 and TRBJ2-1; TRBD2 is a possible D gene (6 bases). Germline loops: CDR1 LGHNT, CDR2 FRNRAP. Trimming left V 2 bases short and J 9 bases short, with 11 bases between. The CDR3 runs 13 residues. The CDR3 reads CASGLFTEGEQFF. CDR3 coding DNA: TGTGCTAGTGGTTTGTTCACGGAGGGTGAGCAGTTCTTC.

This chain uses TRBV18 with TRBJ1-1, with D perhaps TRBD1 (6 bases). V was clipped by 1 base and J by 5 bases, with 14 bases between them. From germline, CDR1 is KGHSH and CDR2 LQKENI. This CDR3 is 15 amino acids long. The CDR3 sequence: CASSPLRGGVTEAFF. Here the CDR3 DNA reads TGTGCCAGCTCACCACTACGAGGGGGGGTAACTGAAGCTTTCTTT.

The chain couples TRBV11-2 to TRBJ1-1; D remains unclear. Germline CDR1 is SGHAT and CDR2 is FQNNGV. V was pared by 1 base and J by 1 base, with 4 bases between. The CDR3 runs to 13 residues. The CDR3 bases are TGTGCCAGCAGCTTAGGGCAGAACACTGAAGCTTTCTTT. This gives the protein CASSLGQNTEAFF.

The CDR3 sequence is CASSLDPGQAYGYTF. The CDR3 DNA reads TGCGCCAGCAGCTTGGATCCGGGACAGGCCTATGGCTACACCTTC. The chain couples TRBV5-1 to TRBJ1-2; 8 bases map to TRBD1. V gave up 0 bases and J gave up 4 bases; unmatched junction bases: 5. CDR1 is SGHRS and CDR2 is YFSETQ in the germline V gene. The CDR3 has 15 residues.

A few counts support this clone. This sequence joins TRBV5-6 and TRBJ1-2; D might be TRBD1 (6 bases). The CDR3 loop spans 14 amino acids. V was cut by 2 bases and J by 7 bases, with 15 bases left in between. CDR1 is SGHDT, CDR2 YYEEEE, per germline. The CDR3 nucleotides read TGTGCCAGCAGCTTCGCGGGGGGCAAAGGTGGCTACACCTTC. Amino acid sequence: CASSFAGGKGGYTF.